This TCR beta chain was retrieved from a study of CD8 T cells in Susac syndrome. Reverse transcription of roughly 0.45 to 1 ug RNA was performed with random hexamers. TCRdb itself ran the immunoSEQ multiplex PCR reads through MiXCR, one entry per CDR3 protein. This repertoire shows roughly 190,000 distinct CDR3 sequences, about 94% found once; its top ten account for 0.1%. The germline V gene encodes CDR1 LGHDT and CDR2 YNNKEL (reference sequence). V was trimmed by 4 bases and J by 0 bases, leaving 9 bases between them. CDR3 size: 14 residues. In blood CD8+ and CD4+ T cells, TCR beta underwent sequencing. Healthy donors constituted the controls, which were matched for age and sex.

Sequencing was carried out using CD4+ T cells from PBMCs. This receptor was taken from a human donor in good health. The chain combines TRBV3-1 with TRBJ1-1; D ambiguous. CDR3: CASSPILLNTEAFF. As DNA, the CDR3 is TGTGCCAGCAGCCCAATCCTATTGAACACTGAAGCTTTCTTT.